This TCR beta chain was sequenced during a study of HIV-infected patients and healthy controls. This clonotype was counted at least ten times. CDR1 and CDR2 from the germline V gene are KGHDR and SFDVKD. This CDR3 contains 16 residues. After removal of 4 bases from V and 6 bases from J, the junction contained 9 bases not matched to a gene. All unsorted peripheral T cells were captured because whole blood was used without fractionation. About 40% of the ten uninfected healthy control donors were sampled twice, roughly three months apart. cDNA was made from 500 ng RNA using alpha and beta constant primers. Using multiplexing indices, alpha and beta chain libraries were generated apart by chain-specific third strand synthesis. TCRdb reprocessed the 5' RACE reads via MiXCR and lists one record per CDR3 protein. The sample gives some 10,000 distinct CDR3 sequences, around 8% of which show up once; about 5.7% is in the top ten.

This chain uses TRBV24-1 with TRBJ2-1; 9 nucleotides agree with TRBD1. The receptor was isolated from an adult in good health. Sequenced material: blood. The CDR3 spells CATSEHTGGAGNEQFF. CDR3 in DNA: TGTGCCACCAGTGAACACACAGGGGGCGCCGGCAATGAGCAGTTCTTC.